The sequence of this T cell receptor (beta chain) was determined in a study of blood T cells in healthy people across ages. Study observations and caveats: Both naive CD4+ cell counts and diversity were greater in long-lived donors than in aged donors. Diversity was estimated from one million T cells, and these estimates were considered underestimates. Age showed a roughly linear inverse relationship with TCR beta diversity per million T cells.

CDR1 and CDR2 (germline): SGHTA, FQGTGA. There are 14 residues in the CDR3. Trimming left V 5 bases short and J 1 base short, with 8 bases between. It was with a sample-barcoded 5' primer and a J-beta primer mix that a second PCR of roughly 7 to 12 cycles was run. TCRdb fed the 5' RACE reads into MiXCR, producing one record per CDR3 protein. Of about 1.5 million distinct CDR3 sequences in the sample, roughly 40% were seen once. This clonotype turned up a few times. The antigen is undetermined. The rearrangement joins TRBV7-3 to TRBJ2-2; no definite D call. This sequence was found in a woman younger than 30 in good health. Specimen: blood. CDR3 in DNA: TGTGCCAGCAGCCCTCTCAAGAACACCGGGGAGCTGTTTTTT. This gives the protein CASSPLKNTGELFF.